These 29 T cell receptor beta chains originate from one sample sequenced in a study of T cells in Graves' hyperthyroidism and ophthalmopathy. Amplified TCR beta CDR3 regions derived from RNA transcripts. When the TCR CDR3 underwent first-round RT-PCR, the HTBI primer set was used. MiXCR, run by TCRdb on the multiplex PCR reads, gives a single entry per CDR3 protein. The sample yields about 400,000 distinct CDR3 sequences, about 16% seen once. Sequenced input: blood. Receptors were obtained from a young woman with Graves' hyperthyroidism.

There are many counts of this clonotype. The CDR3 DNA sequence: TGTGCCAGCAGCCAAGGGTGGGGAGTCTCTGACGGCCAGACCGCGAGTGGCTACACCTTC. This encodes CASSQGWGVSDGQTASGYTF. The J gene is TRBJ1-2, the V gene TRBV3-1; D call uncertain. This CDR3 comprises 20 residues. Trimming took off 1 base at V and 7 bases at J, with 31 bases between the two ends. Germline values: CDR1 LGHDT, CDR2 YNNKEL (reference sequence).

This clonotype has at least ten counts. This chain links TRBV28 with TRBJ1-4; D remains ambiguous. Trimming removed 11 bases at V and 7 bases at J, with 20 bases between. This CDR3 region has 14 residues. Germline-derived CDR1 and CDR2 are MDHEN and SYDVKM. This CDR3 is CASHSIRGFEKLFF. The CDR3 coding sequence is TGTGCCTCGCACTCCATTCGGGGATTTGAAAAACTGTTTTTT.

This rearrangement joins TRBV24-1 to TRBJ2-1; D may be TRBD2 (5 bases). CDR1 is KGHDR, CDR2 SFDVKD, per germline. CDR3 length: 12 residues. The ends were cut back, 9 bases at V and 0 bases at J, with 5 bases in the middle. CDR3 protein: CATRGSYNEQFF. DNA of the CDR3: TGTGCCACCCGGGGCTCCTACAATGAGCAGTTCTTC.

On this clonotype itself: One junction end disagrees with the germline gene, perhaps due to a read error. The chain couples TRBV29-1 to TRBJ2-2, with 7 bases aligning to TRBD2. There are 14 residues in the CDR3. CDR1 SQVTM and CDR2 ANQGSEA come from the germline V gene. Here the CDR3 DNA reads TGCAGCGCTGAAGGCCTAGCGGAGACCGGGGAGCTGTTTTTT. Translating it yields CSAEGLAETGELFF.

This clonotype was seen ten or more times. CDR3 loop: CASNPDRILSGNTIYF. In DNA, the CDR3 is TGTGCCAGCAACCCGGACAGGATCCTCTCTGGAAACACCATATATTTT. The rearrangement links TRBV12-3 or TRBV12-4 to TRBJ1-3, with TRBD1 matching over 7 bases. With 7 bases clipped from V and 0 bases from J, the junction kept 9 bases outside the gene matches. There are 16 residues in the CDR3.

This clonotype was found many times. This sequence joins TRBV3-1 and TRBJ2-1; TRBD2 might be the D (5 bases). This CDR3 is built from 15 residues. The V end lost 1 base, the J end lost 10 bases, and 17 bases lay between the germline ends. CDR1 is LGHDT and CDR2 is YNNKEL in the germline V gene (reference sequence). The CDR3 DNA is TGTGCCAGCAGCCAAGCTTTCCTATCCTCGGGGGAGCAGTTCTTC. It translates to CASSQAFLSSGEQFF.

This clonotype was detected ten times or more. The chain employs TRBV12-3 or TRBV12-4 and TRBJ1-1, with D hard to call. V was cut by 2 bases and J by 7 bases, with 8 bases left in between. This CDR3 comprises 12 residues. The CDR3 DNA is TGTGCCAGCAGTTTACCATTCGGTGAAGCTTTCTTT. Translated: CASSLPFGEAFF.

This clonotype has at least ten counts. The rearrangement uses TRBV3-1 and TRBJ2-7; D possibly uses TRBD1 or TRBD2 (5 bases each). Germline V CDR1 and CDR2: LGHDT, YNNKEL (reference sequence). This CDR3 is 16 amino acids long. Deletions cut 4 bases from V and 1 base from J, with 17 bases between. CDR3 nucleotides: TGTGCCAGCAGCCCCGGGGCCGCAGGGTTGTCCTACGAGCAGTACTTC. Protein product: CASSPGAAGLSYEQYF.

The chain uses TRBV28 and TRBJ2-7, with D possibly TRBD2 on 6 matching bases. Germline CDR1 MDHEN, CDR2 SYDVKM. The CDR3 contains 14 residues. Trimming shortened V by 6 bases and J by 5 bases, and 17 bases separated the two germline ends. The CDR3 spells CASSPELALHEQYF. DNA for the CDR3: TGTGCCAGCAGCCCGGAACTAGCCCTCCACGAGCAGTACTTC.

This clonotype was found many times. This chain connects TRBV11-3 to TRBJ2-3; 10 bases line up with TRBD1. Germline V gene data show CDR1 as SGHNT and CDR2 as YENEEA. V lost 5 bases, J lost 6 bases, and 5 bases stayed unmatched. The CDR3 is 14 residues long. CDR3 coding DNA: TGTGCCAGCAGCCGCGACAGGGGGCGGGATACGCAGTATTTT. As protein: CASSRDRGRDTQYF.

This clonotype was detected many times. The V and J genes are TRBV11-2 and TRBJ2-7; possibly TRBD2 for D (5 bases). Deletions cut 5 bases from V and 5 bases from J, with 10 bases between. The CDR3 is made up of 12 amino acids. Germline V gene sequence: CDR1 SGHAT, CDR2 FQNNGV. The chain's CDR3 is CASSREGHEQYF. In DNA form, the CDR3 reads TGTGCCAGCAGCCGTGAGGGTCACGAGCAGTACTTC.

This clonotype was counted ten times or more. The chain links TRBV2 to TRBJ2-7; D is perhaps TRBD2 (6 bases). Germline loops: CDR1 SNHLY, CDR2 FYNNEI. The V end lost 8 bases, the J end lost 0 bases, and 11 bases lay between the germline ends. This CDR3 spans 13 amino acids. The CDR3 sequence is CASVQRASYEQYF. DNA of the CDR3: TGTGCCAGCGTTCAGCGGGCCTCCTACGAGCAGTACTTC.

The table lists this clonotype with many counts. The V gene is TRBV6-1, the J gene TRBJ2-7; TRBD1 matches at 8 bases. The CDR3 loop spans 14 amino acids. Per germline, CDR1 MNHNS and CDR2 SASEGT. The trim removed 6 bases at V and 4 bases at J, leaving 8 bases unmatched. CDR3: CASRPGQGAYEQYF. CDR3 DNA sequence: TGTGCCAGCAGGCCCGGGCAGGGGGCGTACGAGCAGTACTTC.

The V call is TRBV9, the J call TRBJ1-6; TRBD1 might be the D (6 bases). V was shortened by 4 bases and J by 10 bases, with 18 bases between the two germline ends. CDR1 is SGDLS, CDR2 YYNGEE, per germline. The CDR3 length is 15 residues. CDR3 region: CASSPHGGQDSPLHF. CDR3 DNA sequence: TGTGCCAGCAGCCCCCACGGGGGGCAGGACTCACCCCTCCACTTT.

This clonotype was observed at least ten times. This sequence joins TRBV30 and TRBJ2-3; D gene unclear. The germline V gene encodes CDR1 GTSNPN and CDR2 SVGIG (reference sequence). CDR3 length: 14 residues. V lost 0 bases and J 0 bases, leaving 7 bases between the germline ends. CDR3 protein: CAWSVARSTDTQYF. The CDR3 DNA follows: TGTGCCTGGAGTGTAGCTAGGAGCACAGATACGCAGTATTTT.

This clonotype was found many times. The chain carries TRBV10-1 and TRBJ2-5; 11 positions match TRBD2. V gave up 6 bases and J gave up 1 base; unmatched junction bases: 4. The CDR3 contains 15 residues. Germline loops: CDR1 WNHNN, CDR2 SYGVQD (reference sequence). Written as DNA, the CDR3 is TGCGCCAGCAGGCTAGCGGGAGGAGCCCAAGAGACCCAGTACTTC. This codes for CASRLAGGAQETQYF.

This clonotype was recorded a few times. This CDR3 reads CAISETGSGNQPQHF. In DNA, the CDR3 is TGTGCCATCAGTGAGACAGGGTCGGGCAATCAGCCCCAGCATTTT. V is TRBV10-3 and J is TRBJ1-5, with D possibly being TRBD1 (6 bases). Germline V gene lookup returns CDR1 ENHRY and CDR2 SYGVKD. Trimming removed 2 bases at V and 2 bases at J, with 10 bases between. The CDR3 extends over 15 amino acids.

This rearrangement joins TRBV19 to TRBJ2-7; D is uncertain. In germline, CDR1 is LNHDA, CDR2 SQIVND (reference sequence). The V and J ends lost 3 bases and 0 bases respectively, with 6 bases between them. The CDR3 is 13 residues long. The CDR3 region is CASSMSISYEQYF. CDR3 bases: TGTGCCAGTAGTATGTCCATCTCCTACGAGCAGTACTTC.

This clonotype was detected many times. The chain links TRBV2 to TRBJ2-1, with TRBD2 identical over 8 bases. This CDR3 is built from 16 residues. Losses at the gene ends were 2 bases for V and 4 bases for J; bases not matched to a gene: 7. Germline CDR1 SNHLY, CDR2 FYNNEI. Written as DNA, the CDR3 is TGTGCCAGCAGTGAAAGGGCGGGAGGAGCATACAATGAGCAGTTCTTC. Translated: CASSERAGGAYNEQFF.

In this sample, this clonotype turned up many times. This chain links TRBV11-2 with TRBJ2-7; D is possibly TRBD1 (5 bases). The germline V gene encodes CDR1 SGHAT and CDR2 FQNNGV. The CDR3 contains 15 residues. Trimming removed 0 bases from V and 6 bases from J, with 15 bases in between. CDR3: CASSLESGRAREQYF. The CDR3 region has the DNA TGTGCCAGCAGCTTAGAGTCAGGCAGGGCTCGCGAGCAGTACTTC. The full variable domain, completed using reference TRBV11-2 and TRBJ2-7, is EAGVAQSPRYKIIEKRQSVAFWCNPISGHATLYWYQQILGQGPKLLIQFQNNGVVDDSQLPKDRFSAERLKGVDSTLKIQPAKLEDSAVYLCASSLESGRAREQYFGPGTRLTVT.

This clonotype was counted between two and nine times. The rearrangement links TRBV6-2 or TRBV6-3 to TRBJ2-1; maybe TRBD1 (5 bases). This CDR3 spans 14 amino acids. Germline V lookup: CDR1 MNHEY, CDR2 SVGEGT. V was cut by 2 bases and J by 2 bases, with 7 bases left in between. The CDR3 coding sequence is TGTGCCAGCAGTTACCAGGGTGCCTACAATGAGCAGTTCTTC. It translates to CASSYQGAYNEQFF.

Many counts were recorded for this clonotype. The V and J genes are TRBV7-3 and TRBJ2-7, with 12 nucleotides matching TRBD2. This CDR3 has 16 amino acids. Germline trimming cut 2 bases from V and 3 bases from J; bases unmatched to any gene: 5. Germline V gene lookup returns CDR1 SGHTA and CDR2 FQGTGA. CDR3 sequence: CASSLLPSGRVYEQYF. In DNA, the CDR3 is TGTGCCAGCAGCTTACTACCTAGCGGGAGGGTCTACGAGCAGTACTTC.

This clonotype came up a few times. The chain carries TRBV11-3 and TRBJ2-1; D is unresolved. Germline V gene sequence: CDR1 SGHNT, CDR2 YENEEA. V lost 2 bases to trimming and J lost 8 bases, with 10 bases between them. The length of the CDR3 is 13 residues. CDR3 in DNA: TGTGCCAGCAGCTTAAGAATGGGATATGAGCAGTTCTTC. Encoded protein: CASSLRMGYEQFF. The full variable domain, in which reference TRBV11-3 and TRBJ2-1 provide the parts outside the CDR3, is EAGVVQSPRYKIIEKKQPVAFWCNPISGHNTLYWYLQNLGQGPELLIRYENEEAVDDSQLPKDRFSAERLKGVDSTLKIQPAELGDSAVYLCASSLRMGYEQFFGPGTRLTVL.

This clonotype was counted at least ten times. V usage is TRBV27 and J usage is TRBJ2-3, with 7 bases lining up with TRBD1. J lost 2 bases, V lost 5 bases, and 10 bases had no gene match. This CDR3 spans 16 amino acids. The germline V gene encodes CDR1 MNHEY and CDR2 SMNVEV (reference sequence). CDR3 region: CASSPGTELFTDTQYF. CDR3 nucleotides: TGTGCCAGCAGTCCTGGGACAGAGCTTTTCACAGATACGCAGTATTTT.

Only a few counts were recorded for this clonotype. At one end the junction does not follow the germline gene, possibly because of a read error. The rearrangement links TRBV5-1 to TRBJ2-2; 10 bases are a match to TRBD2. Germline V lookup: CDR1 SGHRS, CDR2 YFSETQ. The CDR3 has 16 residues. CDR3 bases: TGCGCCAGCACCTTGACTAGCGGGCCGAACACCGGGGAGCTGTTTTTT. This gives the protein CASTLTSGPNTGELFF.

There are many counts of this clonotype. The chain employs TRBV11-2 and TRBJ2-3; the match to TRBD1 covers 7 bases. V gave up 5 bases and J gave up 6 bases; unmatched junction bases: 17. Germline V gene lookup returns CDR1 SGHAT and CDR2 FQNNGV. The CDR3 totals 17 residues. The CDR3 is CASSAGTVTYSLDTQYF. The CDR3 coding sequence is TGTGCCAGCAGCGCCGGGACAGTGACTTACAGCCTCGATACGCAGTATTTT.

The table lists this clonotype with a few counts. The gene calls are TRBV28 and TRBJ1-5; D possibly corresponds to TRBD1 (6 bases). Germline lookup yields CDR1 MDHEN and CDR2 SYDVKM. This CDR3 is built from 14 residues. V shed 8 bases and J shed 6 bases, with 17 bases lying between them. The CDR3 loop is CASLWAGVTQPQHF. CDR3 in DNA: TGTGCCAGCCTCTGGGCAGGGGTTACTCAGCCCCAGCATTTT. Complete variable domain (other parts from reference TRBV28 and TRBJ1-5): DVKVTQSSRYLVKRTGEKVFLECVQDMDHENMFWYRQDPGLGLRLIYFSYDVKMKEKGDIPEGYSVSREKKERFSLILESASTNQTSMYLCASLWAGVTQPQHFGDGTRLSIL.

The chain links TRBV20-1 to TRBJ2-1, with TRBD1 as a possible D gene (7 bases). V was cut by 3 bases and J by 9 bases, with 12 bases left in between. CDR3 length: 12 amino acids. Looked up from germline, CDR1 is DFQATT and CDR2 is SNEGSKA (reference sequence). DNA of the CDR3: TGCAGTGCTAGCCCTCAGGGGGGTGAGCAGTTCTTC. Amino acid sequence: CSASPQGGEQFF.

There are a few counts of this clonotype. CDR3 protein: CASSTRGHETDTQYF. The CDR3 nucleotides read TGTGCCAGTAGTACCCGGGGGCACGAGACAGATACGCAGTATTTT. This sequence joins TRBV19 and TRBJ2-3; D is tentatively TRBD1 or TRBD2 (6 bases each). The CDR3 totals 15 residues. Trimming removed 4 bases at V and 3 bases at J, with 14 bases between. Looked up from germline, CDR1 is LNHDA and CDR2 is SQIVND (reference sequence).